The following is a TCR beta chain sequence with its context. The antigen remains unidentified. It was with random hexamers that 0.5 to 1 ug RNA was reverse transcribed. Using its own MiXCR run on the immunoSEQ multiplex PCR reads, TCRdb lists one record per CDR3 protein. The table lists some 300,000 distinct CDR3 sequences, approximately 91% of them singletons. This specimen belongs to a study of CD8 T cells in Susac syndrome. General study results and limits: The authors acknowledged that the study's TCR sequencing and HLA analysis involved relatively few individuals.

The sequenced target, TCR beta, came from blood CD8+ and CD4+ T cells. The patients who served as multiple sclerosis controls were treatment-naive and had stable or active relapsing-remitting disease that fulfilled the revised McDonald criteria. After removal of 5 bases from V and 3 bases from J, the junction contained 8 bases not matched to a gene. Per germline, CDR1 GTSNPN and CDR2 SVGIG (reference sequence). This CDR3 has 14 amino acids. The chain links TRBV30 to TRBJ2-7, with 9 bases matching TRBD1. The receptor was isolated from a human donor with multiple sclerosis. The sequenced material came from CD8+ T cells from PBMCs. The CDR3 spells CAWERGQGDYEQYF. DNA for the CDR3: TGTGCCTGGGAACGGGGACAGGGCGACTACGAGCAGTACTTC.